What follows are 18 T cell receptor beta chains derived from one specimen sequenced in a study of Graves' ophthalmopathy and Graves' hyperthyroidism. Researchers took RNA transcripts and amplified TCR beta CDR3 regions from them. Amplification began with first-round RT-PCR using HTBI primers, then second-round multiplex PCR was performed. TCRdb ran MiXCR on the multiplex PCR reads and lists one entry per CDR3 protein. The sample includes a few hundred thousand distinct CDR3 sequences, 17% of them seen just once. The specimen sequenced was peripheral blood. Receptors were obtained from an adult woman with stable Graves' hyperthyroidism.

This clonotype occurred many times. This chain connects TRBV7-2 to TRBJ1-1; D not resolved. The germline V gene encodes CDR1 SGHTA and CDR2 FQGNSA. This CDR3 region has 9 residues. V was trimmed by 2 bases and J by 11 bases, leaving 3 bases between them. Here the CDR3 reads CASSLRAFF. The CDR3, as DNA: TGTGCCAGCAGCTTAAGGGCTTTCTTT.

This clonotype was seen many times. The gene calls are TRBV12-3 or TRBV12-4 and TRBJ1-6; D gene uncertain. V was cut by 1 base and J by 6 bases, with 10 bases left in between. The CDR3 covers 15 residues. The CDR3 DNA follows: TGTGCCAGCAGTTTAGAGGGCAATGGTAATTCACCCCTCCACTTT. This translates into CASSLEGNGNSPLHF.

This sequence joins TRBV5-1 and TRBJ2-7; 9 bases map to TRBD1. The CDR3 has 13 amino acids. CDR1 is SGHRS and CDR2 is YFSETQ in the germline V gene. V trimming: 5 bases; J trimming: 4 bases; junction bases outside the gene matches: 4. CDR3 sequence (DNA): TGCGCCAGCAGATGGACAGGGGAATACGAGCAGTACTTC. Translated: CASRWTGEYEQYF.

This clonotype was recorded many times. The V gene is TRBV7-8, the J gene TRBJ2-5; TRBD1 or TRBD2 may be the D gene (5 bases each). Looked up from germline, CDR1 is SGHVS and CDR2 is FQNEAQ. V gave up 5 bases and J gave up 4 bases, with 11 bases separating them. The CDR3 consists of 13 residues. CDR3 sequence reads: CASSPTRGETQYF. In DNA form, the CDR3 reads TGTGCCAGCAGCCCCACTAGGGGAGAGACCCAGTACTTC.

This clonotype was recorded many times. The rearrangement links TRBV6-2 or TRBV6-3 to TRBJ2-2; 7 bases agree with TRBD2. Germline values: CDR1 MNHEY, CDR2 SVGEGT. This CDR3 spans 15 amino acids. With 6 bases clipped from V and 4 bases from J, the junction kept 8 bases outside the gene matches. Here the CDR3 reads CASRIPGLSTGELFF. For the CDR3, the DNA is TGTGCCAGCAGAATACCGGGACTATCCACCGGGGAGCTGTTTTTT.

Note on this clonotype: This may stem from a read error, because a much larger clone lies one nucleotide away. The chain couples TRBV12-3 or TRBV12-4 to TRBJ2-7; TRBD2 is a possible D gene (5 bases). The CDR3 covers 16 residues. The CDR3 DNA reads as TGTGCCTGCAGTTTTGTTACAAGGACTCCGTACCGCGAGCAGTACTTC. Its protein is CACSFVTRTPYREQYF.

Concerning this clonotype: Given a much more abundant clone one base away, this may be a read error. The chain joins TRBV5-1 to TRBJ2-7, with 10 bases matching TRBD1. This CDR3 has 14 amino acids. Germline V gene sequence: CDR1 SGHRS, CDR2 YFSETQ. The CDR3 bases are TGCGTCAGCAGCTGGACAGGGGGAGGGTACGAGCAGTACTTC. Its translation is CVSSWTGGGYEQYF.

V usage is TRBV14 and J usage is TRBJ1-1; the D gene is possibly TRBD1 (5 bases). This CDR3 contains 14 residues. V shed 6 bases and J shed 4 bases, with 15 bases lying between them. The V gene's germline CDR1 is SGHDN and CDR2 FVKESK. CDR3 nucleotides: TGTGCCAGCAGTCTGCTGGGGGGGGGCACTGAAGCTTTCTTT. It yields the protein CASSLLGGGTEAFF.

This clonotype was detected only a few times. The rearrangement uses TRBV29-1 and TRBJ2-7; 8 bases are shared with TRBD1. The CDR3 runs 12 residues. Germline CDR1 SQVTM, CDR2 ANQGSEA. V was pared by 7 bases and J by 1 base, with 3 bases of the junction left unmatched. The CDR3 loop reads CSGRDRSYEQYF. CDR3 nucleotide sequence: TGCAGCGGTCGGGACAGGTCCTACGAGCAGTACTTC.

This clonotype was counted many times. The genes are TRBV5-5 and TRBJ2-2; D is unclear. V lost 2 bases, J lost 2 bases, and 10 bases lay in between. Germline CDR1 and CDR2: SGHKS and YYEKEE (reference sequence). This CDR3 has 15 amino acids. The CDR3 reads CASSFWAENTGELFF. In DNA, the CDR3 is TGTGCCAGCAGCTTTTGGGCAGAAAACACCGGGGAGCTGTTTTTT.

This clonotype has a count of ten or more. The rearrangement joins TRBV19 to TRBJ1-2; D is unclear. Germline CDR1 and CDR2: LNHDA and SQIVND (reference sequence). CDR3 length: 13 amino acids. The V end was cut by 2 bases, the J end by 6 bases, with 10 bases between. The CDR3 here is CASSINLLDGYTF. CDR3 bases: TGTGCCAGTAGTATAAACCTTCTGGATGGCTACACCTTC.

This clonotype has ten or more counts. CDR3 residues: CASSLSGKTYEQYF. The DNA for the CDR3 is TGTGCCAGCAGTTTATCAGGCAAGACCTACGAGCAGTACTTC. The V and J genes are TRBV27 and TRBJ2-7; D unclear. CDR1 MNHEY and CDR2 SMNVEV come from the germline V gene (reference sequence). Trimming pared 0 bases from V and 2 bases from J, leaving 8 bases between. CDR3 length: 14 amino acids.

This clonotype was seen at least ten times. CDR3 residues: CASSPRENYGYTF. The CDR3 DNA sequence: TGTGCCAGCAGCCCCCGAGAGAACTATGGCTACACCTTC. J is TRBJ1-2 and V is TRBV6-2 or TRBV6-3; no clear D gene. CDR3 length: 13 amino acids. V dropped 6 bases and J dropped 2 bases, with 10 bases sitting between them. Germline V lookup: CDR1 MNHEY, CDR2 SVGEGT.

This clonotype was counted between two and nine times. This may stem from a read error, because a much larger clone lies one nucleotide away. The CDR3 DNA sequence: TGTGCCAGCAATCAGGGCAGGGGTGACTATGGCTACACCTTC. Translation gives CASNQGRGDYGYTF. V and J are TRBV12-3 or TRBV12-4 and TRBJ1-2; a possible D gene is TRBD1 (6 bases). The CDR3 is 14 amino acids. V shed 7 bases and J shed 3 bases, with 15 bases lying between them.

This clonotype has ten or more counts. The chain has TRBV28 and TRBJ1-2; unclear D gene. Trimming took 8 bases from V and 8 from J, leaving 21 bases between them. Germline CDR1 is MDHEN and CDR2 is SYDVKM. This CDR3 is 14 amino acids long. Here the CDR3 reads CASGRAGRVGGYTF. The CDR3 coding sequence is TGTGCCAGCGGTCGCGCGGGTCGGGTGGGAGGCTACACCTTC.

This clonotype was seen repeatedly, ten times or more. The CDR3 bases are TGTGCCAGCAGTTTTACAGGGGACGAAAAACTGTTTTTT. It yields the protein CASSFTGDEKLFF. This sequence joins TRBV27 and TRBJ1-4; 7 bases are shared with TRBD1. The CDR3 has 13 amino acids. Germline assignment: CDR1 MNHEY and CDR2 SMNVEV (reference sequence). The junction had 3 bases not matched to a gene; V was cut back by 3 bases and J by 8 bases.

This clonotype was detected ten times or more. The CDR3, as DNA: TGTGCCAGTAGTCCCCGGGGTAGCGGGAGCGGGACCCAGTACTTC. Amino acids: CASSPRGSGSGTQYF. The J gene is TRBJ2-5, the V gene TRBV19; 9 bases agree with TRBD2. The CDR3 contains 15 residues. With 5 bases clipped from V and 7 bases from J, the junction kept 11 bases outside the gene matches. Germline-derived CDR1 and CDR2 are LNHDA and SQIVND (reference sequence).

This chain connects TRBV15 to TRBJ1-2; 8 bases match TRBD1. V shed 3 bases and J 5 bases; nucleotides not matched to a gene: 2. The germline gives CDR1 LNHNV, CDR2 YYDKDF (reference sequence). The CDR3 consists of 13 residues. This chain's CDR3 is CATSSTGGYGYTF. CDR3 in DNA: TGTGCCACCAGCAGTACAGGGGGGTATGGCTACACCTTC.